The present TCR beta chain was sequenced within a study of blood T cells in healthy people across ages. A J-beta primer mix and a sample-barcoded 5' primer were used in a second PCR of about 7 to 12 cycles. Paired-end reads containing CDR3 totaled no fewer than 2.5 million for each sample. A single record per CDR3 protein comes from TCRdb applying MiXCR to the 5' RACE reads. The table includes hundreds of thousands of distinct CDR3 sequences, around 34% detected once. To note about this clonotype: Its matching antigen is unknown.

CDR3 length: 14 residues. Germline-derived CDR1 and CDR2 are MNHNS and SASEGT. Trimming cost V 2 bases and J 5 bases, with 12 bases left between them. The study, taken as a whole, reports: Strong correlation linked observed beta diversity and percent naive T cells. The recorded TCR beta diversity per million T cells decreased in a roughly linear manner with age.

The sequenced sample consisted of blood. This receptor was taken from a man aged 18 to 29 in good health. This chain uses TRBV6-1 with TRBJ2-5; the D gene is possibly TRBD1 (6 bases). Here the CDR3 DNA reads TGTGCCAGCAGTGAAATGGACAGTCGCGAGACCCAGTACTTC. Translating it yields CASSEMDSRETQYF.